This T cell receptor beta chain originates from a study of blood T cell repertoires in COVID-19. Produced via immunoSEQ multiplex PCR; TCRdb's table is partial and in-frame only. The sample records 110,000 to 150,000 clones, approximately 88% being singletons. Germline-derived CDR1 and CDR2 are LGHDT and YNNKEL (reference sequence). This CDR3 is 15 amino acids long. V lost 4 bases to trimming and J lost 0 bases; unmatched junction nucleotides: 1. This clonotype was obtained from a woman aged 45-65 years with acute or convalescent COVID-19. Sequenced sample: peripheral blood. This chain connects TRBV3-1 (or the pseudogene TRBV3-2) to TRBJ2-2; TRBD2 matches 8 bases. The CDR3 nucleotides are TGTGCCAGCAGCCGGGGACTAGCGAACACCGGGGAGCTGTTTTTT. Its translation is CASSRGLANTGELFF.